These 2 T cell receptor beta chains were sequenced from one sample in a study of vaccination effects on CD4 cells after COVID-19. Profiled with immunoSEQ multiplex PCR; TCRdb holds only in-frame clones, not every one. This sample has 25,000 to 35,000 clones, with about four fifths found just once. Ahead of sequencing, the ViraFEST assay grew antigen-specific CD4+ T cells using viral peptide pools. Subsequent to 10 days of culture, CD4+ T cells were isolated. Participants were vaccinated with two doses of either the BNT162b2 or mRNA-1273 vaccine. No antigen has been identified for these receptors. The sample here was CD4+ T cells from PBMCs cultured with HCoV-NL63 spike peptides, taken after COVID-19 vaccination. Receptors were obtained from a human donor who received a COVID-19 vaccine. Some clones in this sample may be carry-over from other donors' samples.

The V call is TRBV5-4, the J call TRBJ2-7, with D perhaps TRBD2 (5 bases). From germline, CDR1 is SGHNT and CDR2 YYREEE (reference sequence). The V gene lost 0 bases and the J gene lost 6 bases, with 10 bases spanning the gap. CDR3 length: 13 amino acids. The CDR3 coding sequence is TGTGCCAGCAGCTTGGAGGCGGGTAGCGAGCAGTACGTC. Protein: CASSLEAGSEQYV.

This clone was detected only once. The chain recombines TRBV24-1 with TRBJ2-2; the D gene could be TRBD1 or TRBD2 (5 bases each). The CDR3 length is 14 residues. V lost 3 bases and J 6 bases, leaving 10 bases between the germline ends. Germline V lookup: CDR1 KGHDR, CDR2 SFDVKD. The CDR3 loop reads CATSDERGPGELFF. The CDR3 nucleotides are TGTGCCACCAGTGATGAACGGGGCCCCGGGGAGCTGTTTTTT.